The 26 T cell receptor beta chains below come from one sample, sequenced in a study of T cells in Graves' hyperthyroidism and ophthalmopathy. It was RNA transcripts that yielded the amplified TCR beta CDR3 regions. The primer set for the first-round RT-PCR of the TCR CDR3 was HTBI. From the multiplex PCR reads, TCRdb called clonotypes with MiXCR, one entry per CDR3 protein. The data contain a few hundred thousand distinct CDR3 sequences, about a sixth of them singletons. Sequenced input: blood. These receptors came from a woman aged 30 to 39 with Graves' hyperthyroidism.

Only a few counts were recorded for this clonotype. The chain couples TRBV4-2 to TRBJ1-2; D ambiguous. The germline CDR1 and CDR2 sequences are LGHNA and YNFKEQ. The CDR3 sequence is 14 residues long. Between the trimmed V and J ends, which lost 3 bases and 5 bases, there was a span of 13 bases. In DNA, the CDR3 is TGTGCCAGCAGCCATTCGGGCCAGCGATATGGCTACACCTTC. Protein sequence: CASSHSGQRYGYTF.

This clonotype was observed a few times. The chain employs TRBV5-1 and TRBJ2-6; D is unclear. Germline loops: CDR1 SGHRS, CDR2 YFSETQ. The CDR3 sequence is 15 residues long. The ends were cut back, 6 bases at V and 4 bases at J, with 14 bases in the middle. CDR3 residues: CASTLSRSGANVLTF. In DNA form, the CDR3 reads TGCGCCAGCACCTTATCTCGTTCCGGGGCCAACGTCCTGACTTTC.

CDR3 DNA sequence: TGTGCCAGCAGCACCCACGGGGGAACCTACGAGCAGTACTTC. The encoded protein is CASSTHGGTYEQYF. The chain carries TRBV7-2 and TRBJ2-7, with a possible D match to TRBD2 (6 bases). This CDR3 region has 14 residues. The germline V and J ends were trimmed by 5 bases and 2 bases, with 13 bases remaining between them. Looked up from germline, CDR1 is SGHTA and CDR2 is FQGNSA.

CDR3 amino acids: CAIKDRENTGELFF. In nucleotides, the CDR3 is TGTGCCATCAAGGACAGGGAGAACACCGGGGAGCTGTTTTTT. This chain uses TRBV10-3 with TRBJ2-2; 8 bases fit TRBD1. Unmatched junction bases numbered 2, after V lost 7 bases and J lost 1 base. CDR1 is ENHRY and CDR2 is SYGVKD in the germline V gene. The CDR3 has 14 amino acids.

This clonotype turned up a few times. The CDR3 nucleotides read TGTGCCAGCAGTTACTCGAGGCCGGGGATGGGCAATCAGCCCCAGCATTTT. It yields the protein CASSYSRPGMGNQPQHF. This rearrangement joins TRBV6-6 to TRBJ1-5; no firm D call. Trimming stripped 0 bases from V and 2 bases from J, with 14 bases between. The CDR3 contains 17 residues. The V gene's germline CDR1 is MNHNY and CDR2 SVGAGI (reference sequence).

This clonotype has at least ten counts. The rearrangement links TRBV18 to TRBJ1-4; D uncertain. In germline, CDR1 is KGHSH, CDR2 LQKENI. The V end lost 5 bases, the J end lost 1 base, and 11 bases lay between the germline ends. The CDR3 is 15 amino acids. CDR3 coding DNA: TGTGCCAGCTCAGAACAACACGTAACTAATGAAAAACTGTTTTTT. Translating it yields CASSEQHVTNEKLFF.

This clonotype was observed many times. This chain uses TRBV12-3 or TRBV12-4 with TRBJ1-1; 7 bases map to TRBD1. The CDR3 spans 15 residues. V lost 3 bases to trimming and J lost 2 bases; unmatched junction nucleotides: 6. CDR3 nucleotides: TGTGCCAGCAGTTTTCGGGACAGTGCTAACACTGAAGCTTTCTTT. Translated: CASSFRDSANTEAFF.

In its sample, this clonotype was seen many times. V usage is TRBV9 and J usage is TRBJ2-1; TRBD2 is a possible D gene (6 bases). V lost 0 bases and J lost 2, with 9 bases in between. Germline CDR1 reads SGDLS; CDR2 reads YYNGEE. The CDR3 contains 15 residues. The CDR3 DNA reads TGTGCCAGCAGCGTAGGGGCGGGGACCTACAATGAGCAGTTCTTC. It codes for CASSVGAGTYNEQFF.

V and J are TRBV7-2 and TRBJ2-3; tentative D call: TRBD2 (6 bases). V shed 1 base and J shed 4 bases, with 12 bases lying between them. CDR3 length: 15 residues. Germline CDR1 is SGHTA and CDR2 is FQGNSA. The CDR3 DNA sequence: TGTGCCAGCAGCTTAGTGGACTATTTCGCAGATACGCAGTATTTT. It is translated as CASSLVDYFADTQYF. Together with reference TRBV7-2 and TRBJ2-3, the CDR3 gives the full variable domain: GAGVSQSPSNKVTEKGKDVELRCDPISGHTALYWYRQSLGQGLEFLIYFQGNSAPDKSGLPSDRFSAERTGGSVSTLTIQRTQQEDSAVYLCASSLVDYFADTQYFGPGTRLTVL.

This clonotype was seen ten or more times. J is TRBJ2-7 and V is TRBV20-1; 8 positions match TRBD2. V was pared by 5 bases and J by 2 bases, with 8 bases of the junction left unmatched. Germline values: CDR1 DFQATT, CDR2 SNEGSKA (reference sequence). CDR3 length: 14 residues. DNA for the CDR3: TGCAGTGCTGGACGCGGGAGGCCGACCTACGAGCAGTACTTC. Its translation: CSAGRGRPTYEQYF.

This clonotype has ten or more counts. The chain recombines TRBV30 with TRBJ2-3; 7 nucleotides agree with TRBD2. The CDR3 contains 12 residues. V trimming: 4 bases; J trimming: 6 bases; junction bases outside the gene matches: 4. CDR1 and CDR2 from the germline V gene are GTSNPN and SVGIG (reference sequence). The CDR3 loop reads CAWNRGGDTQYF. The CDR3 DNA reads as TGTGCCTGGAATAGGGGAGGGGATACGCAGTATTTT.

This clonotype has ten or more counts. The rearrangement uses TRBV12-3 or TRBV12-4 and TRBJ1-1, with 8 bases lining up with TRBD1. The CDR3 totals 14 residues. Trimming took 5 bases from V and 0 from J; bases not matched to a gene: 2. CDR3 nucleotide sequence: TGTGCCAGCAGTGTGACAGGGGTGAACACTGAAGCTTTCTTT. Protein sequence: CASSVTGVNTEAFF.

The V gene is TRBV7-6, the J gene TRBJ1-1; possibly TRBD1 for D (6 bases). Germline V gene lookup returns CDR1 SGHVS and CDR2 FNYEAQ. V was cut by 0 bases and J by 3 bases, with 17 bases left in between. This CDR3 has 17 amino acids. The CDR3 DNA follows: TGTGCCAGCAGCTTAGCGCTAAGGCCAGGGGTGGACACTGAAGCTTTCTTT. It is translated as CASSLALRPGVDTEAFF. The complete variable domain, with remaining parts taken from reference TRBV7-6 and TRBJ1-1, reads GAGVSQSPRYKVTKRGQDVALRCDPISGHVSLYWYRQALGQGPEFLTYFNYEAQQDKSGLPNDRFSAERPEGSISTLTIQRTEQRDSAMYRCASSLALRPGVDTEAFFGQGTRLTVV.

Ten or more counts support this clonotype. The chain joins TRBV24-1 to TRBJ1-2; TRBD1 might be the D (6 bases). CDR1 KGHDR and CDR2 SFDVKD come from the germline V gene. The CDR3 has 15 residues. The V gene lost 3 bases and the J gene lost 2 bases, with 12 bases spanning the gap. The CDR3, as DNA: TGTGCCACCAGTGATCCAGACACAGGGAACTATGGCTACACCTTC. It encodes CATSDPDTGNYGYTF.

This clonotype was seen ten or more times. The CDR3 bases are TGTGCCAGCAGCTTAGATCTGTACAATGAGCAGTTCTTC. It is translated as CASSLDLYNEQFF. The rearrangement joins TRBV11-2 to TRBJ2-1; no firm D call. CDR3 length: 13 residues. Germline assignment: CDR1 SGHAT and CDR2 FQNNGV. V lost 0 bases to trimming and J lost 4 bases, with 4 bases between them.

In this sample, this clonotype turned up many times. This rearrangement joins TRBV7-3 to TRBJ2-2, with 7 nucleotides matching TRBD1. Trimming removed 5 bases from V and 7 bases from J; junction bases left unmatched: 10. The CDR3 spans 15 residues. In germline, CDR1 is SGHTA, CDR2 FQGTGA. The CDR3 sequence: CASSPGTVTGGELFF. CDR3 sequence (DNA): TGTGCCAGCAGCCCGGGGACAGTCACAGGCGGGGAGCTGTTTTTT.

The chain has TRBV5-1 and TRBJ2-2; D is possibly TRBD1 (6 bases). From germline, CDR1 is SGHRS and CDR2 YFSETQ. The CDR3 spans 13 residues. Trimming removed 6 bases from V and 4 bases from J, with 10 bases in between. This chain's CDR3 is CASNRALTGELFF. For the CDR3, the DNA is TGCGCCAGCAACAGGGCACTCACCGGGGAGCTGTTTTTT.

The chain carries TRBV4-2 and TRBJ2-3, with 8 bases lining up with TRBD2. The CDR3 is 17 amino acids. Germline CDR1 LGHNA, CDR2 YNFKEQ. V lost 0 bases and J lost 4; bases outside the gene matches: 9. The CDR3 here is CASSQDGTRLRADTQYF. The CDR3 DNA reads TGTGCCAGCAGCCAAGATGGGACTAGATTAAGAGCAGATACGCAGTATTTT.

In this sample, this clonotype turned up a few times. CDR3 protein: CASTGRKNTEAFF. CDR3 DNA: TGTGCCAGCACCGGACGGAAGAACACTGAAGCTTTCTTT. The genes are TRBV2 and TRBJ1-1; D unclear. The CDR3 covers 13 residues. Germline CDR1 reads SNHLY; CDR2 reads FYNNEI. V lost 7 bases and J lost 1, with 10 bases in between.

This clonotype was observed many times. The rearrangement joins TRBV28 to TRBJ2-5, with 13 positions matching TRBD2. Germline loops: CDR1 MDHEN, CDR2 SYDVKM. The CDR3 covers 16 residues. After removal of 6 bases from V and 4 bases from J, the junction contained 8 bases not matched to a gene. The CDR3 coding sequence is TGTGCCAGCAGCCCTCGACTAGCGGGAGGAACAGAGACCCAGTACTTC. Its translation is CASSPRLAGGTETQYF.

This rearrangement joins TRBV5-1 to TRBJ1-4, with a weak D call TRBD1 (5 bases). The germline gives CDR1 SGHRS, CDR2 YFSETQ. This CDR3 region has 15 residues. V dropped 0 bases and J dropped 8 bases, with 14 bases sitting between them. The CDR3 DNA follows: TGCGCCAGCAGCTTGGTGGCCGGGGGAGACGAAAAACTGTTTTTT. This translates into CASSLVAGGDEKLFF.

This chain joins TRBV14 and TRBJ2-7; maybe TRBD1 (6 bases). V was clipped by 4 bases and J by 0 bases, with 13 bases between them. CDR1 is SGHDN and CDR2 is FVKESK in the germline V gene. The CDR3 extends over 15 amino acids. The CDR3 region is CASSRTRGYSYEQYF. The CDR3 bases are TGTGCCAGCAGCCGAACCAGGGGTTACTCCTACGAGCAGTACTTC.

The chain carries TRBV9 and TRBJ2-2, with TRBD2 as a possible D gene (6 bases). Germline lookup yields CDR1 SGDLS and CDR2 YYNGEE. Trimming took 9 bases from V and 4 from J, leaving 13 bases between them. The CDR3 is made up of 13 amino acids. DNA of the CDR3: TGTGCCACCGGGGGAAGCGCCACCGGGGAGCTGTTTTTT. Translating gives CATGGSATGELFF.

A few counts support this clonotype. This chain connects TRBV4-1 to TRBJ2-7, with 8 bases aligning to TRBD1. The germline V gene has CDR1 MGHRA and CDR2 YSYEKL. V dropped 6 bases and J dropped 5; count of bases not matched to a gene: 6. The CDR3 spans 13 residues. The CDR3 DNA is TGCGCCAGCAGACGGACAGGGAACCACGAGCAGTACTTC. Its translation is CASRRTGNHEQYF.

This clonotype turned up a few times. The chain uses TRBV4-3 and TRBJ1-3, with D possibly matching TRBD1 (5 bases). The V gene's germline CDR1 is LGHNA and CDR2 YSLEER. The V and J ends lost 0 bases and 0 bases respectively, with 18 bases between them. The CDR3 contains 19 residues. This CDR3 reads CASSQDPVKTGPSGNTIYF. In nucleotides, the CDR3 is TGCGCCAGCAGCCAAGATCCAGTCAAAACAGGTCCCTCTGGAAACACCATATATTTT.

Many counts were recorded for this clonotype. The rearrangement links TRBV20-1 to TRBJ2-1; D is undetermined. Germline CDR1 DFQATT, CDR2 SNEGSKA (reference sequence). The CDR3 has 10 amino acids. V was shortened by 5 bases and J by 5 bases, with 4 bases between the two germline ends. CDR3 nucleotide sequence: TGCAGTGCTGCTGACAATGAGCAGTTCTTC. It translates to CSAADNEQFF.